This T cell receptor beta chain was documented in a study of blood T cell repertoires in COVID-19. This CDR3 is built from 17 residues. With V trimmed by 1 base and J by 6 bases, 11 bases remained unmatched. Germline loops: CDR1 MGHRA, CDR2 YSYEKL. TCRdb keeps only in-frame clones here, not all; method: immunoSEQ multiplex PCR. This sample yields about 240,000 clones, of which about 85% are seen a single time; roughly 6.4% belongs to the top ten. The J gene is TRBJ2-5, the V gene TRBV4-1; 10 bases are a match to TRBD2. This receptor was identified in a woman aged 55-70 years with active or convalescent COVID-19. The source material was peripheral blood. As DNA, the CDR3 is TGCGCCAGCAGCCAAGGGGGAATTAGCGGGGGGCCCAAGACCCAGTACTTC. Its translation: CASSQGGISGGPKTQYF.